The present T cell receptor (beta chain) was sequenced within a study of T-cell memory formation after mild COVID-19. Study-level background: TCR clustering was largely donor specific. Study results and limitations: Day 15 to 85 contracting clones showed balanced CD4/CD8; day 15 to 37 expanders favored CD4+.

In the case of this clonotype: The antigen remains undetermined.

Germline-derived CDR1 and CDR2 are SGHRS and YFSETQ. The CDR3 spans 13 residues. Trimming stripped 4 bases from V and 6 bases from J, with 13 bases between. TCR alpha and TCR beta cDNA libraries carrying sample barcodes and UMIs came from 5'RACE with constant-segment primers. TCRdb ran MiXCR on the 5' RACE reads and lists one entry per CDR3 protein. The table includes approximately 65,000 distinct CDR3 sequences, 16% detected once. The clonotype originates from an adult woman who had mild COVID-19 (a few samples of this study predate the infection). Cell type and time point are not known. This rearrangement joins TRBV5-1 to TRBJ1-2; D is uncertain. Sequencing was performed on PBMCs or a T cell subset sorted from them (not recorded which). The CDR3 sequence: CASSPRGPNGYTF. The CDR3 DNA reads TGCGCCAGCAGCCCCCGGGGTCCTAATGGCTACACCTTC.